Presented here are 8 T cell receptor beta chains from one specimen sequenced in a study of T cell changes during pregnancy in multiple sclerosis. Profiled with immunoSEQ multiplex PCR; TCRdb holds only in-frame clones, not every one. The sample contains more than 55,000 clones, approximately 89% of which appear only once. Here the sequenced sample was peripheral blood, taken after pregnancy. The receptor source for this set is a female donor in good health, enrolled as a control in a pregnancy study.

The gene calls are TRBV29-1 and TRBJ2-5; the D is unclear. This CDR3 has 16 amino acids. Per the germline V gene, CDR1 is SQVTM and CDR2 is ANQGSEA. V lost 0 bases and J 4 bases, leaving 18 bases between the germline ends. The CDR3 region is CSVEDRRHLIGETQYF. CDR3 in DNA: TGCAGCGTTGAAGATCGTCGCCACCTAATCGGAGAGACCCAGTACTTC.

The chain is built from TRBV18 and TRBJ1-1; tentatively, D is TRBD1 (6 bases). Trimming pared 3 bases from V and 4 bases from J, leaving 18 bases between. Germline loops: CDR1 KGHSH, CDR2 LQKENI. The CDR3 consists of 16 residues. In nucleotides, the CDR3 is TGTGCCAGCTCACCTCTTGGGCCAGGGGCCCCCACTGAAGCTTTCTTT. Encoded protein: CASSPLGPGAPTEAFF.

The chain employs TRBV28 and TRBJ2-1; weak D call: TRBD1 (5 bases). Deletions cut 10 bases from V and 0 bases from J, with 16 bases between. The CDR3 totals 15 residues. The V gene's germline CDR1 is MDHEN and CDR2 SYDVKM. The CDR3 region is CAIRWGTSSYNEQFF. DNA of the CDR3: TGTGCCATTAGGTGGGGCACCAGCTCCTACAATGAGCAGTTCTTC.

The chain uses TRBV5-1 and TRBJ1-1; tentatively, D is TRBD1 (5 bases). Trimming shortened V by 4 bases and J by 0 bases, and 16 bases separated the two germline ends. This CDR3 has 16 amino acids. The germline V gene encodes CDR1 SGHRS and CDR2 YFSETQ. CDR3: CASSHRGRGMNTEAFF. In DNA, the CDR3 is TGCGCCAGCAGCCACCGTGGGAGGGGAATGAACACTGAAGCTTTCTTT. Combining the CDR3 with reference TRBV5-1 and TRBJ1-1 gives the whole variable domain KAGVTQTPRYLIKTRGQQVTLSCSPISGHRSVSWYQQTPGQGLQFLFEYFSETQRNKGNFPGRFSGRQFSNSRSEMNVSTLELGDSALYLCASSHRGRGMNTEAFFGQGTRLTVV.

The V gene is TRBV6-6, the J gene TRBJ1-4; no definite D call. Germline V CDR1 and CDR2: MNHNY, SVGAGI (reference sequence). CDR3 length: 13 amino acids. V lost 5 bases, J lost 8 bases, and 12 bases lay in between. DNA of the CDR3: TGTGCCAGCAGTGTTCGGGAGGTAGAAAAACTGTTTTTT. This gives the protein CASSVREVEKLFF.

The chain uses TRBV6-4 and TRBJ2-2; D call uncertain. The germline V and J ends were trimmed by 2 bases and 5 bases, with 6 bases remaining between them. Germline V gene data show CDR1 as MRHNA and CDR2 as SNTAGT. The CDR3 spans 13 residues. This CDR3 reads CASSDGSTGELFF. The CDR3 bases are TGTGCCAGCAGTGACGGCTCAACCGGGGAGCTGTTTTTT.

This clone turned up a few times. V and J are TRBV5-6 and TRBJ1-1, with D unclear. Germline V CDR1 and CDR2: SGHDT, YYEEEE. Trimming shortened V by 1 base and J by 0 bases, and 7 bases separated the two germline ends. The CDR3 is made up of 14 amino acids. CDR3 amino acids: CASSLLTLNTEAFF. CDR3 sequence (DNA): TGTGCCAGCAGCTTGCTGACTTTGAACACTGAAGCTTTCTTT.

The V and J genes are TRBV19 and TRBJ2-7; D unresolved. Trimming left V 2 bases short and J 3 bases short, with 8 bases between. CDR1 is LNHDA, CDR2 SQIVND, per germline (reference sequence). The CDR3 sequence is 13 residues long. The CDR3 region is CASSISLFYEQYF. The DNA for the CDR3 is TGTGCCAGTAGTATAAGCCTGTTCTACGAGCAGTACTTC. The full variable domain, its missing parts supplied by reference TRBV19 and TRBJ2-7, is DGGITQSPKYLFRKEGQNVTLSCEQNLNHDAMYWYRQDPGQGLRLIYYSQIVNDFQKGDIAEGYSVSREKKESFPLTVTSAQKNPTAFYLCASSISLFYEQYFGPGTRLTVT.